The T cell receptor (beta chain) under discussion was sequenced for a study of T cells after yellow fever vaccination (dated by TCRdb to between 2017 and 2020). Study-wide context: The SMART-Seq v4 Ultra Low Input RNA kit was used to prepare libraries from fractions with low cell numbers. To track T-cell clones before and after primary and booster YFV17D yellow fever vaccination, bulk TCR alpha and beta repertoires were sequenced longitudinally. The cohort comprised two healthy male donors, one aged 18 to 30 and one aged 30 to 40 years. Blood was drawn at multiple timepoints before and after primary and secondary immunization, with bulk PBMC replicates and cell subsets isolated. Overall results and qualifications from the work: Computational filtering was needed because FACS-sorted repertoires could contain abundant contaminating clonotypes from the bulk population. After the booster, most of the clones that had expanded following primary vaccination were detected again (roughly 96% of CD4 and 80% to 90% of CD8), which suggests that memory was broadly maintained. The secondary T-cell response was weaker than the primary response but faster, peaking on day 5 instead of day 15. A small fraction of clonotypes showed up in both the CD4 and CD8 compartments, probably as a result of convergent recombination. The study included only a couple of donors, which limits how far the findings can be generalized.

In its sample, this clonotype was seen many times. Its antigen target is currently unknown. Qualities for individual bases were not recorded, and no much larger clone is one base off. At the junction V is shortened by 5 bases and J by 5 bases; bases outside the gene matches: 13. The CDR3 has 16 amino acids, counting the end cysteine and phenylalanine. Here the CDR3 DNA is all that survives: 48 bases in frame from base 1. The run used an Illumina NovaSeq 6000. TCR cDNA was synthesized by 5'RACE template switching, through which a universal primer site and unique molecular identifiers were introduced. Priming for cDNA synthesis came from both the TCR alpha and TCR beta constant segments. Libraries were amplified in two PCR steps, with sample barcodes and sequencing adapters added in the second step. Sequencing of the libraries was done on either Illumina HiSeq 2500 (2x100 bp) or NovaSeq (2x150 bp). Processing in the source paper ran as follows. Reads were demultiplexed and collapsed into UMI consensus sequences with MIGEC, and V(D)J alignment was performed with MiXCR. Vaccine-responding clonotypes were defined with edgeR using replicate PBMC samples, requiring FDR below 0.01 and a log2 fold change above 5 up to day 15. Each bulk clonotype was labeled CD4 or CD8 based on which sequenced repertoire, CD4 or CD8, contained the clonotype at higher abundance. TCRdb trimmed public reads at Q25 via fastp, called clones via MiXCR and kept in-frame beta chains. Each CDR3 protein appears once, grouped with its most common genes and DNA. The V and J calls here are based on TCRdb, not the publication. The sample table lists approximately 170,000 distinct CDR3 sequences, roughly 9.6% of them with a count of one. The biggest ten clones account for about 40% of the sample.

In light of the paper, this sample's treatment or condition label describes: live attenuated yellow fever vaccine strain. A standard Ficoll-Paque protocol was used to isolate PBMCs from peripheral blood. Dynabeads CD4 and CD8 positive selection kits were used to isolate CD4 and CD8 T-cell fractions. RNA was extracted with TriZol from bulk PBMCs, CD4 and CD8 fractions, and dextramer-positive and dextramer-negative fractions. This material consisted of CD8+ T cells sorted from PBMCs, taken 15 days after the yellow fever booster vaccination. This receptor was taken from a man aged 18 to 35 who received the YFV17D yellow fever vaccine. The sequence joins TRBV12-3 or TRBV12-4 to TRBJ2-5, with TRBD1 matching 8 junction bases. The CDR3 corresponds to CASSGGQGAFGETQYF. The DNA is as follows: TGTGCCAGCAGTGGGGGGCAGGGGGCCTTCGGGGAGACCCAGTACTTC.